One T cell receptor beta chain is described in this entry. The data originate from a study of T cell changes during pregnancy in multiple sclerosis. Data came from immunoSEQ multiplex PCR; TCRdb stores just in-frame clones and leaves some out. This sample has nearly 40,000 clones, with 85% to 95% found just once. V was cut by 1 base and J by 2 bases, with 9 bases left in between. The CDR3 spans 14 residues. Germline loops: CDR1 GTSNPN, CDR2 SVGIG (reference sequence). The chain combines TRBV30 with TRBJ1-5; D may be TRBD1 (5 bases). The starting material was CD4+ T cells from peripheral blood mononuclear cells, obtained before pregnancy. This TCR was sampled from a female donor with multiple sclerosis, enrolled in a pregnancy study. Here the CDR3 reads CAWSGGGGNQPQHF. DNA of the CDR3: TGTGCCTGGAGTGGGGGCGGTGGCAATCAGCCCCAGCATTTT.